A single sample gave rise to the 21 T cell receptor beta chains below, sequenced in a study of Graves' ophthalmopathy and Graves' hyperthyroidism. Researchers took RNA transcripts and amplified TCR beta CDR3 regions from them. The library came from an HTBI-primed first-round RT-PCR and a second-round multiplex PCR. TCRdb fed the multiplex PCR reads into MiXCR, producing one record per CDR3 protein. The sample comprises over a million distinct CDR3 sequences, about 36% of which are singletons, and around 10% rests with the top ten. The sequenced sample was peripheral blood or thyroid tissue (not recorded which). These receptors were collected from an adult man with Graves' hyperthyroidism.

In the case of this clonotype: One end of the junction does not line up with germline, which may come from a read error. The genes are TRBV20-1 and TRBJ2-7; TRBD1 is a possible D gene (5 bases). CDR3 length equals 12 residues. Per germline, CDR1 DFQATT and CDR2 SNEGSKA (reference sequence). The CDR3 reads CSVNQGKYEHYF. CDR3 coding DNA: TGCAGTGTCAATCAGGGAAAATACGAGCACTACTTC.

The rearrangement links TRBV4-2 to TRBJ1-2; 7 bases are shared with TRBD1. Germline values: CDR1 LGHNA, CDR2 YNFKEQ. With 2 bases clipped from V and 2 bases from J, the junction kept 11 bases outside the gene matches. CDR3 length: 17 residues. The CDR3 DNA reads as TGTGCCAGCAGCCAAATATTTTTAGGGGGCGAGAACTATGGCTACACCTTC. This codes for CASSQIFLGGENYGYTF.

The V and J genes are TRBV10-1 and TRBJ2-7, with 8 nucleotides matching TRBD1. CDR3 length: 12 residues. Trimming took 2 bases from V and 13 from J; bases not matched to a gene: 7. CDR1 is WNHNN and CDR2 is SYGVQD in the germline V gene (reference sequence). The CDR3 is CASSEPDRASYF. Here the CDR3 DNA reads TGCGCCAGCAGTGAGCCGGACAGGGCATCATACTTC.

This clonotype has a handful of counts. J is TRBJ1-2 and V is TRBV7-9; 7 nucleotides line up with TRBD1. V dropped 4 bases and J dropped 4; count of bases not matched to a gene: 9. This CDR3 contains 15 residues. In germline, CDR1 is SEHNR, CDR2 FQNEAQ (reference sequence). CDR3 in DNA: TGTGCCAGCAGCTCCGGACAGGCAACCCCCTATGGCTACACCTTC. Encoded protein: CASSSGQATPYGYTF.

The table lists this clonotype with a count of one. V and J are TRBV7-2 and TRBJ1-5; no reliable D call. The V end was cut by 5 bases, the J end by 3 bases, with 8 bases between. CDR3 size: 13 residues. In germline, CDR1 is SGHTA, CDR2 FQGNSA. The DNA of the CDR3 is TGTGCCAGCAGCCCGAACAACAATCAGCCCCAGCATTTT. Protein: CASSPNNNQPQHF.

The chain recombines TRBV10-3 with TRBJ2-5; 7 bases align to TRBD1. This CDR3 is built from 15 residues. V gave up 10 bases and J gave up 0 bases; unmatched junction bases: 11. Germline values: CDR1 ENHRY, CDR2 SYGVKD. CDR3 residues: CASRGGRPYQETQYF. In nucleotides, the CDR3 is TGTGCCAGCAGAGGGGGCCGGCCGTACCAAGAGACCCAGTACTTC.

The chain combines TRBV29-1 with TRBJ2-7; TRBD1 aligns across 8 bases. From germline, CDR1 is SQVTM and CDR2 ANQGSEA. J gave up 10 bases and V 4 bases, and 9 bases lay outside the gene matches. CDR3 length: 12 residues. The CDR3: CSVVTGAGEQYF. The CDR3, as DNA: TGCAGCGTTGTGACAGGGGCCGGGGAACAGTACTTC.

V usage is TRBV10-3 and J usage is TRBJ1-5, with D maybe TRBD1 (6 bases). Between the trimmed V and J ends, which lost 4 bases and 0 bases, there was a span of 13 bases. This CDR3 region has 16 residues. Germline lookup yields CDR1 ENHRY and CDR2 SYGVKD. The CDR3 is CAISAWTEDSNQPQHF. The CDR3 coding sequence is TGTGCCATCAGTGCGTGGACAGAAGATAGCAATCAGCCCCAGCATTTT.

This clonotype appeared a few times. The CDR3 bases are TGTGCCATCAGTGCGCAGTTTGGGGACAGGGATCGGTCCACCATATATTTT. Translation: CAISAQFGDRDRSTIYF. This chain joins TRBV10-3 and TRBJ1-3; TRBD1 matches 9 bases. J lost 9 bases, V lost 4 bases, and 16 bases had no gene match. CDR1 and CDR2 (germline): ENHRY, SYGVKD. The CDR3 runs 17 residues.

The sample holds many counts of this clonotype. The DNA of the CDR3 is TGCAGTGCTAGAGGACTAGCGGGAAGAGAGACCCAGTACTTC. Its protein product is CSARGLAGRETQYF. This chain connects TRBV20-1 to TRBJ2-5; TRBD2 matches 11 bases. Germline V CDR1 and CDR2: DFQATT, SNEGSKA (reference sequence). V trimming: 1 base; J trimming: 4 bases; junction bases outside the gene matches: 2. This CDR3 contains 14 residues.

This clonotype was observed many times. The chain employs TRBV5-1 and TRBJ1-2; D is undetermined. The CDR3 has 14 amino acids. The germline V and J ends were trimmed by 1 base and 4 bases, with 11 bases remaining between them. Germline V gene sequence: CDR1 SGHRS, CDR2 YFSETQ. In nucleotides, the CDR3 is TGCGCCAGCAGCTTGTCGGGCCCCACCTATGGCTACACCTTC. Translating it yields CASSLSGPTYGYTF.

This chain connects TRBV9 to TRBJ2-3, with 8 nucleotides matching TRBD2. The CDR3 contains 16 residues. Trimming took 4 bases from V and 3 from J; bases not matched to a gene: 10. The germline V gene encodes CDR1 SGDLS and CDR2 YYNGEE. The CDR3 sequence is CASSTLGSGGTDTQYF. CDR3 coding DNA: TGTGCCAGCAGCACCCTGGGGTCGGGGGGGACAGATACGCAGTATTTT.

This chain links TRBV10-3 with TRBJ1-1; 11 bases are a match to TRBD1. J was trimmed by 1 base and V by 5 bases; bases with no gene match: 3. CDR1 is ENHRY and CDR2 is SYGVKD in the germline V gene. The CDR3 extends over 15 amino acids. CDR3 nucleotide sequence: TGTGCCATCAGTTGGGGACAGGGGGGGAACACTGAAGCTTTCTTT. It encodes CAISWGQGGNTEAFF.

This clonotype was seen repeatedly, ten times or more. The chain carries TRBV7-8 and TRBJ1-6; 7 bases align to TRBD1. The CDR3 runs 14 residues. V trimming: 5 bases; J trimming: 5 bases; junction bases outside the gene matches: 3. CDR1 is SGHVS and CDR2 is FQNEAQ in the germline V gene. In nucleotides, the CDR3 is TGTGCCAGCAGCGGCGGGACAGATAATTCACCCCTCCACTTT. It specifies CASSGGTDNSPLHF.

The CDR3 protein is CSVVREEGTGELFF. Written as DNA, the CDR3 is TGCAGCGTTGTACGGGAGGAGGGCACCGGGGAGCTGTTTTTT. The V call is TRBV29-1, the J call TRBJ2-2; 7 nucleotides align to TRBD2. The CDR3 extends over 14 amino acids. V lost 4 bases to trimming and J lost 4 bases; unmatched junction nucleotides: 6. Germline V gives CDR1 SQVTM, CDR2 ANQGSEA.

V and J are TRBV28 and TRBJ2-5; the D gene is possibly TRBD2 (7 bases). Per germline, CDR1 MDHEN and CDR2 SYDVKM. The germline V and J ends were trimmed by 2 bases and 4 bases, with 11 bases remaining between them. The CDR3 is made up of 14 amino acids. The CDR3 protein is CASSLEGGPETQYF. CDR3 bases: TGTGCCAGCAGTTTAGAGGGGGGGCCAGAGACCCAGTACTTC.

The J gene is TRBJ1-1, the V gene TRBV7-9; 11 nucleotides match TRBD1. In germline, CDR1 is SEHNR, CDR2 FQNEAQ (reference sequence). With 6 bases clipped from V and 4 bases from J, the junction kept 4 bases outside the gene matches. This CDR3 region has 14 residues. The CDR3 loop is CASRSGQGGTEAFF. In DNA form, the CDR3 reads TGTGCCAGCAGATCGGGACAGGGGGGCACTGAAGCTTTCTTT.

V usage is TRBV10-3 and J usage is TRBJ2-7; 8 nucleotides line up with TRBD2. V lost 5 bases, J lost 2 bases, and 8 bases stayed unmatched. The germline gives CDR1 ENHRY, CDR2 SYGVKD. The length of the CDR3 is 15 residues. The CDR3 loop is CAISLAGGTTYEQYF. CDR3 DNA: TGTGCCATCAGTTTGGCGGGAGGTACCACCTACGAGCAGTACTTC.

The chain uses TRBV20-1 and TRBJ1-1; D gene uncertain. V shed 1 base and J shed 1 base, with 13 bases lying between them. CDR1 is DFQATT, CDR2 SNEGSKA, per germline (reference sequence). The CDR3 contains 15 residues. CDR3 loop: CSARGPSRRNTEAFF. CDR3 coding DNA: TGCAGTGCTAGAGGACCGAGTCGTAGGAACACTGAAGCTTTCTTT.

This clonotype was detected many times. The CDR3 region is CASSSPSSFAQHF. CDR3 DNA: TGTGCCAGCAGTTCCCCCTCGAGTTTTGCCCAGCATTTT. The chain uses TRBV6-2 or TRBV6-3 and TRBJ1-5, with D unclear. The CDR3 covers 13 residues. Germline values: CDR1 MNHEY, CDR2 SVGEGT. The V end lost 4 bases, the J end lost 11 bases, and 15 bases lay between the germline ends.

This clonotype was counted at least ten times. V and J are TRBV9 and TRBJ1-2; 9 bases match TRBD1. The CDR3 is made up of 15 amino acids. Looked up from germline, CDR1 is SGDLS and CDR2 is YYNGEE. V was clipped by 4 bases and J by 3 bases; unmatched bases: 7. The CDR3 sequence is CASSHRDRADYGYTF. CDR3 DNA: TGTGCCAGCAGCCATAGGGACAGGGCGGACTATGGCTACACCTTC.